This is a list of T cell receptor beta chains from one sample in a study of cytomegalovirus exposure and HLA in healthy donors. The data were produced by immunoSEQ multiplex PCR, yet TCRdb's version contains in-frame clones alone and is incomplete. The sample yields over 120,000 clones, 77% seen once. Sequenced sample: PBMCs. These receptors came from a male donor in good health and CMV-seronegative. CDR3s include the opening cysteine and the closing phenylalanine or tryptophan. Each record gives: J gene, clone size, D gene, V gene, CDR3 protein, CDR3 DNA. A D gene is named only where the DNA matches it firmly. A row's size may be missing; if present it is once, few, many or a size class.

>TRBJ2-1|.|TRBD2|TRBV27
CASRSSGSSYNEQFF
TGTGCCAGCAGATCTAGCGGGAGCTCCTACAATGAGCAGTTCTTC
>TRBJ2-4|.|.|TRBV11-2
CASSLGVAKNSQYF
TGTGCCAGCAGCTTAGGAGTGGCCAAAAACAGTCAGTACTTC
>TRBJ1-4|once|.|TRBV6-1
CASSESKGVNEKLFF
TGTGCCAGCAGTGAATCGAAGGGGGTTAATGAAAAACTGTTTTTT
>TRBJ2-1|.|TRBD2|TRBV9
CASSVAGGSYNEQFF
TGTGCCAGCAGCGTAGCGGGGGGTTCCTACAATGAGCAGTTCTTC
>TRBJ1-1|few|TRBD1|TRBV5-1
CASSFNRGTEAFF
TGCGCCAGCAGCTTTAACAGGGGCACTGAAGCTTTCTTT
>TRBJ2-7|.|TRBD1|TRBV5-1
CASSSPDRDEQYF
TGCGCCAGCAGCTCACCGGACAGGGACGAGCAGTACTTC
>TRBJ2-4|.|.|TRBV7-9
CSSSLLQGPSKNIQYF
TGTTCCAGCAGCTTATTACAGGGCCCATCCAAAAACATTCAGTACTTC
>TRBJ1-2|.|.|TRBV6-1
CASSGHPNNYGYTF
TGTGCCAGCAGTGGACATCCAAATAACTATGGCTACACCTTC
>TRBJ1-4|.|TRBD1|TRBV30
CASSTIYRGRGEKLFF
TGTGCCTCCTCAACAATTTACAGGGGGCGAGGAGAAAAACTGTTTTTT
>TRBJ2-7|.|.|TRBV5-5
CASSNYHSSIEQYF
TGTGCCAGCAGCAATTATCATTCCTCTATCGAGCAGTACTTC
>TRBJ2-7|.|TRBD1|TRBV6-1
CASSDRQGRGYEQYF
TGTGCCAGCAGTGACCGACAGGGACGCGGATACGAGCAGTACTTC
>TRBJ2-5|.|TRBD1|TRBV13
CASSPRTGEETQYF
TGTGCCAGCAGCCCTCGGACAGGAGAAGAGACCCAGTACTTC
>TRBJ2-5|.|TRBD1|TRBV27
CASSFTGTAVKETQYF
TGTGCCAGCAGTTTTACCGGGACAGCCGTGAAAGAGACCCAGTACTTC
>TRBJ2-3|.|.|TRBV5-1
CASSLGTSRDTQYF
TGCGCCAGCAGCTTGGGCACTAGCAGAGATACGCAGTATTTT
>TRBJ2-7|.|TRBD1|TRBV19
CASSPLSRGQSILYF
TGTGCCAGTAGTCCCCTTTCCCGGGGACAGAGTATCTTGTACTTC
>TRBJ1-1|.|TRBD1|TRBV4-1
CASSQDVNRGTEAFF
TGCGCCAGCAGCCAAGATGTCAACAGGGGCACTGAAGCTTTCTTT
>TRBJ1-4|.|.|TRBV5-4
CASRMSGEEKLFF
TGTGCCAGCAGAATGTCCGGGGAAGAAAAACTGTTTTTT
>TRBJ1-4|.|.|TRBV27
CASSPIPGRGEKLFF
TGTGCCAGCAGTCCGATTCCCGGCCGGGGTGAAAAACTGTTTTTT
>TRBJ2-7|.|TRBD2|TRBV7-6
CASSVSPSGSSYEQYF
TGTGCCAGCAGCGTCTCCCCTAGCGGGAGCTCCTACGAGCAGTACTTC
>TRBJ2-7|.|.|TRBV29-1
CSVDSGHSSSYEQYF
TGCAGCGTTGACTCCGGACATTCCAGTTCCTACGAGCAGTACTTC
>TRBJ1-6|.|TRBD1|TRBV10-2
CASALGQGDSPLHF
TGCGCCAGCGCCTTGGGACAGGGAGATTCACCCCTCCACTTT
>TRBJ2-7|few|.|TRBV2
CASRNTLKEGDTRSYF
TGTGCCAGCAGGAACACCTTGAAGGAAGGGGACACGCGGTCGTACTTC
>TRBJ2-7|.|TRBD1|TRBV5-1
CASSLASWDRGVHEQYF
TGCGCCAGCAGCTTGGCCAGTTGGGACAGGGGAGTCCACGAGCAGTACTTC
>TRBJ2-7|.|.|TRBV28
CAITRGSYEQYF
TGTGCCATCACTCGGGGGTCCTACGAGCAGTACTTC
>TRBJ2-2|few|.|TRBV27
CASSSLSTGELFF
TGTGCCAGCAGTTCCCTGAGTACCGGGGAGCTGTTTTTT
>TRBJ2-7|.|TRBD1|TRBV19
CASSIDPRTGAKQDNGEQYF
TGTGCCAGTAGTATAGATCCGCGGACAGGGGCCAAGCAAGACAACGGCGAGCAGTACTTC
>TRBJ2-5|.|TRBD2|TRBV2
CASSPLAGEQTQYF
TGTGCCAGCAGTCCCCTAGCGGGGGAACAGACCCAGTACTTC
>TRBJ2-5|.|TRBD1|TRBV7-2
CASSLGQTPGQGAAETQYF
TGTGCCAGCAGCTTAGGCCAAACCCCGGGACAGGGGGCTGCGGAGACCCAGTACTTC
>TRBJ2-2|.|TRBD1|TRBV29-1
CSVVPTGTANTGELFF
TGCAGCGTTGTGCCTACCGGGACAGCGAACACCGGGGAGCTGTTTTTT
>TRBJ1-1|once|.|TRBV27
CASSLDRGPEAFF
TGTGCCAGCAGTTTAGATAGGGGCCCTGAAGCTTTCTTT
>TRBJ1-1|few|.|TRBV7-9
CASSFTDTNTEAFF
TGTGCCAGCAGCTTCACGGACACGAACACTGAAGCTTTCTTT
>TRBJ1-2|.|.|TRBV6-5
CASSTTLGGWNGYTF
TGTGCCAGCAGTACCACGCTCGGGGGATGGAATGGCTACACCTTC
>TRBJ2-4|few|TRBD2|TRBV12-5
CASGNNRLAGTAKNSQYF
TGTGCTAGTGGCAATAACCGACTAGCGGGAACAGCCAAAAACAGTCAGTACTTC